Each of the 9 T cell receptor beta chains below was sequenced from the same sample in a study of PD-1 blockade in classical Hodgkin lymphoma. Described time point: cycle 4 day 1 (C4D1), after six to seven weeks of nivolumab. Every patient experienced relapse after autologous stem cell transplantation, and brentuximab vedotin exposure varied. Thawed PBMCs were the source of CD4+ T cells, purified by magnetic negative selection. Profiling relied on immunoSEQ multiplex PCR, and the TCRdb table lists in-frame clones only, not all of them. The data hold about 30,000 clones, with approximately 78% observed a single time. The starting material was CD4+ T cells from blood, obtained before the fourth cycle of nivolumab. The receptors derive from a human donor with classical Hodgkin lymphoma.

The genes are TRBV15 and TRBJ2-7; D gene ambiguous. This CDR3 has 14 residues. Germline V gene data show CDR1 as LNHNV and CDR2 as YYDKDF (reference sequence). V was trimmed by 1 base and J by 3 bases, leaving 10 bases between them. The CDR3 protein is CATSRAGGNYEQYF. The CDR3 DNA is TGTGCCACCAGCAGAGCAGGTGGGAACTACGAGCAGTACTTC. Full variable domain (remainder filled in from reference TRBV15 and TRBJ2-7): DAMVIQNPRYQVTQFGKPVTLSCSQTLNHNVMYWYQQKSSQAPKLLFHYYDKDFNNEADTPDNFQSRRPNTSFCFLDIRSPGLGDTAMYLCATSRAGGNYEQYFGPGTRLTVT.

The V gene is TRBV7-9, the J gene TRBJ2-3; either TRBD1 or TRBD2 may fit D (5 bases each). CDR3 length: 14 amino acids. Trimming stripped 7 bases from V and 3 bases from J, with 14 bases between. Germline CDR1 is SEHNR and CDR2 is FQNEAQ (reference sequence). The CDR3 reads CASTTGTATDTQYF. The DNA for the CDR3 is TGTGCCAGCACCACCGGGACGGCAACAGATACGCAGTATTTT.

The J gene is TRBJ1-5, the V gene TRBV18; no definite D call. Germline CDR1 KGHSH, CDR2 LQKENI. The V and J ends lost 2 bases and 0 bases respectively, with 8 bases between them. The CDR3 is 15 amino acids. The CDR3 region is CASSPGPYSNQPQHF. CDR3 coding DNA: TGTGCCAGCTCACCAGGCCCCTATAGCAATCAGCCCCAGCATTTT.

The chain couples TRBV6-5 to TRBJ2-7; no firm D call. Trimming removed 2 bases at V and 0 bases at J, with 11 bases between. Germline CDR1 and CDR2: MNHEY and SVGAGI. The CDR3 is 15 amino acids. In nucleotides, the CDR3 is TGTGCCAGCAGTTACGGTGGCAGCCTCTCCTACGAGCAGTACTTC. Residues: CASSYGGSLSYEQYF.

This chain joins TRBV5-1 and TRBJ2-1, with a possible D match to TRBD1 (6 bases). Germline assignment: CDR1 SGHRS and CDR2 YFSETQ. The CDR3 contains 15 residues. Trimming removed 2 bases from V and 0 bases from J, with 9 bases in between. In DNA form, the CDR3 reads TGCGCCAGCAGCTTTCAGGGGAGCTCCTACAATGAGCAGTTCTTC. This sequence encodes CASSFQGSSYNEQFF.

This clone has more than one count but fewer than ten. The chain carries TRBV5-1 and TRBJ1-2, with 8 bases fitting TRBD1. Germline V gene data show CDR1 as SGHRS and CDR2 as YFSETQ. This CDR3 is 13 amino acids long. The V and J ends lost 6 bases and 7 bases, in that order; junction bases with no gene match: 8. The CDR3 DNA sequence: TGCGCCAGCACCTCGACAGGGGCGGGTGGCTACACCTTC. This encodes CASTSTGAGGYTF.

This clone came up once. The chain combines TRBV5-1 with TRBJ2-1, with a possible D match to TRBD1 (6 bases). V was pared by 0 bases and J by 6 bases, with 13 bases between. Germline assignment: CDR1 SGHRS and CDR2 YFSETQ. CDR3 length: 15 residues. The DNA for the CDR3 is TGCGCCAGCAGCTTGGTTCTGGACAGTTCCAATGAGCAGTTCTTC. It yields the protein CASSLVLDSSNEQFF.

J is TRBJ1-6 and V is TRBV19; D call uncertain. Trimming left V 6 bases short and J 10 bases short, with 13 bases between. Germline V gene sequence: CDR1 LNHDA, CDR2 SQIVND (reference sequence). CDR3 size: 13 residues. The CDR3 protein is CASSVGKLSPLHF. CDR3 coding DNA: TGTGCCAGTAGCGTGGGAAAACTCTCACCCCTCCACTTT.

This rearrangement joins TRBV5-1 to TRBJ1-5; 7 nucleotides line up with TRBD1. Germline V gene sequence: CDR1 SGHRS, CDR2 YFSETQ. This CDR3 is built from 13 residues. Unmatched junction bases numbered 4, after V lost 3 bases and J lost 7 bases. In DNA form, the CDR3 reads TGCGCCAGCAGCTCAGGGGGGGAACAGCCCCAGCATTTT. Encoded protein: CASSSGGEQPQHF.